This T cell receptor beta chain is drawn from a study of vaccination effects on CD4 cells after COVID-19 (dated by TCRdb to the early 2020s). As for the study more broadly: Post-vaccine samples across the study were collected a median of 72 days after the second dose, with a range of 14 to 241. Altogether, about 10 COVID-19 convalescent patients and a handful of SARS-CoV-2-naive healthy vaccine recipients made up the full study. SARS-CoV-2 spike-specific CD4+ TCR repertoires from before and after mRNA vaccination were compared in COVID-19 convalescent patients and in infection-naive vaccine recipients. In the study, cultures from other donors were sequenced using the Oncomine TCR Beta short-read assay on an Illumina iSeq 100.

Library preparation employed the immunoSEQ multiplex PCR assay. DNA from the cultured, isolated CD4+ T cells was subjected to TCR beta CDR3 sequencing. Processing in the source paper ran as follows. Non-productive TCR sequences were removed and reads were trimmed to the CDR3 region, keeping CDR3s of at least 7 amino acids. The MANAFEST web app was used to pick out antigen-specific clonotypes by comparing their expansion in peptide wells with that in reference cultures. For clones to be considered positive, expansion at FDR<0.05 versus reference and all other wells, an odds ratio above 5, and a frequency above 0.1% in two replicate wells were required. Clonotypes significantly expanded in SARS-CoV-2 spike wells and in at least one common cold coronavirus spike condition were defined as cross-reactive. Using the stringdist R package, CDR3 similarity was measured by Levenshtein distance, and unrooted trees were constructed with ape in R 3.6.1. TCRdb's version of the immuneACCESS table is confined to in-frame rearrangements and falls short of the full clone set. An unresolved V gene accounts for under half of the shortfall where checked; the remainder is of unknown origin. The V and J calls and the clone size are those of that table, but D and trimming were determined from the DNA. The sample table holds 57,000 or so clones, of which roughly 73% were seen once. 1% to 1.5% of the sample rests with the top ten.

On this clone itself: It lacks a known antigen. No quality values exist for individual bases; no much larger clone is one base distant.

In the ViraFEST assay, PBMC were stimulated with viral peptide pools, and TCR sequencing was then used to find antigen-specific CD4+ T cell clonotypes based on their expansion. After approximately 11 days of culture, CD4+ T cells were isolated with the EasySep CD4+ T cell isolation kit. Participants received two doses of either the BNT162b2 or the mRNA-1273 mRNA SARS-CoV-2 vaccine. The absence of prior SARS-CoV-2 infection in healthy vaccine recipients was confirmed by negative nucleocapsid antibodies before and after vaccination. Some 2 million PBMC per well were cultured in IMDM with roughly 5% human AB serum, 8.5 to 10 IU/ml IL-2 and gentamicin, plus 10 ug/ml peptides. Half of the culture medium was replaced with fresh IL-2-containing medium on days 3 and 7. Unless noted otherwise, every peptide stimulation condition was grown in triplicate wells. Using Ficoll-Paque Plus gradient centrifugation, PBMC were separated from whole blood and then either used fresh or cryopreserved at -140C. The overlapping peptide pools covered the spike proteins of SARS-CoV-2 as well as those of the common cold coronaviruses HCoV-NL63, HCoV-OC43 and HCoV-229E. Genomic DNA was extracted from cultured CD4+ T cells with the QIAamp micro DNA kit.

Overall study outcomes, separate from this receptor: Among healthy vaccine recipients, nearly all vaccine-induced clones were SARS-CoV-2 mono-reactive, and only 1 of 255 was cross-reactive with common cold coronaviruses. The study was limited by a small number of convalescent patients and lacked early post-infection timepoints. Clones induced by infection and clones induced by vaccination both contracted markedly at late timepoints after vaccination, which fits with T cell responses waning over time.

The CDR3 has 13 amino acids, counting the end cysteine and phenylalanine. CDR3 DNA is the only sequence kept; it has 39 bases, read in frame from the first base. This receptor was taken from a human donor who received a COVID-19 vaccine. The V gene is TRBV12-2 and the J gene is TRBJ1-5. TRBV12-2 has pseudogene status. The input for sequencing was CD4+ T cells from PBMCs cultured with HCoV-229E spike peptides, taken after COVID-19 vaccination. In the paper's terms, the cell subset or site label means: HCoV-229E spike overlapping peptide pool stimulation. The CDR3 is CASRLATNQPQHF. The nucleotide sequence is TGTGCAAGTCGCTTAGCGACGAATCAGCCCCAGCATTTT.